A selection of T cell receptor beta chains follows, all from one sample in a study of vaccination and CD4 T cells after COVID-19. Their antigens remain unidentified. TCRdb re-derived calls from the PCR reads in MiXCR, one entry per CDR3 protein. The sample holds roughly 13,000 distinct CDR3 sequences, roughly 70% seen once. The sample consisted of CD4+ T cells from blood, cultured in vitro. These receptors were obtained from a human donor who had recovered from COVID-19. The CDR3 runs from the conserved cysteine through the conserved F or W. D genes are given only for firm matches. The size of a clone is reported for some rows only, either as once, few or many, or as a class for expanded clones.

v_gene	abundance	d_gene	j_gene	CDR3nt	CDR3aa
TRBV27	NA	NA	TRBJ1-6	TGTGCCAGCAGGACGAGGGATGGTAATTCACCCCTCCACTTT	CASRTRDGNSPLHF
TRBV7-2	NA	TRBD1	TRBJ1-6	TGTGCCAGCAGCCCCCGGGGACAGCTCTATAATTCACCCCTCCACTTT	CASSPRGQLYNSPLHF
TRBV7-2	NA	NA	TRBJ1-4	TGTGCCAGCAGCCGTAGGGGGGGGCTGTCGACTAATGAAAAACTGTTTTTT	CASSRRGGLSTNEKLFF
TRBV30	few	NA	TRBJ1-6	TGTGCCTGGGCCCAGAGCTCCTATAATTCACCCCTCCACTTT	CAWAQSSYNSPLHF
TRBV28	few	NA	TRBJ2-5	TGTGCCAGCAGTTTCAGGCACCAAGAGACCCAGTACTTC	CASSFRHQETQYF
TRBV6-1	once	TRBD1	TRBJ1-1	TGTGCCAGCAGGCTCTATAGGCCGGACAGGCTCTCGGTCACTGAAGCTTTCTTT	CASRLYRPDRLSVTEAFF
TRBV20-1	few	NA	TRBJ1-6	TGCAGTGCACGGAGGTCAGGCATCAATTCACCCCTCCACTTT	CSARRSGINSPLHF
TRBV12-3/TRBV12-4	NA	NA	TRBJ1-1	TGTGCCAGCCTGGTGAACACTGAAGCTTTCTTT	CASLVNTEAFF
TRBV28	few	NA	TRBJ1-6	TGTGTCGCGGGGGGAAACCGGGCTAATTCACCCCTCCACTTT	CVAGGNRANSPLHF
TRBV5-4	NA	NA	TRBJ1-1	TGTGCCAGCAGGGGCGGAAGGGGTATGAACACTGAAGCTTTCTTT	CASRGGRGMNTEAFF
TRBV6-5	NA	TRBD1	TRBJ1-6	TGTGCCAGCAGTTACGCGGTGCAGGGGGCTTCACCCCTCCACTTT	CASSYAVQGASPLHF
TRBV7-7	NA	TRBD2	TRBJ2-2	TGTGCCAGCAGTCCTAGCGGGAGGGACACCGGGGAGCTGTTTTTT	CASSPSGRDTGELFF
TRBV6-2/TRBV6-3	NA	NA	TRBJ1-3	TGTGCCAGCAGTTACCGACGGGGGGACGGAAACACCATATATTTT	CASSYRRGDGNTIYF
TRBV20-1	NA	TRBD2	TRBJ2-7	TGCAGTGCTAGTTTCCCGTCTAGCGGGAGCGGCGACGAGCAGTACTTC	CSASFPSSGSGDEQYF
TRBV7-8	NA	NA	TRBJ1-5	TGTGCCAGCAGCTTACGGGACTCGAATAGCAATCAGCCCCAGCATTTT	CASSLRDSNSNQPQHF
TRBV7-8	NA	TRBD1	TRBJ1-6	TGTGCCAGCAGCTTAGGGACCTTACAGGGGAGCTCCTATAATTCACCCCTCCACTTT	CASSLGTLQGSSYNSPLHF
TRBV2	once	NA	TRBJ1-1	TGTGCCAGCAACGGCAGGTCGAACACTGAAGCTTTCTTT	CASNGRSNTEAFF
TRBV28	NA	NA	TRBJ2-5	TGTGCCAGCAGCTTCAGCCCCTCAGTGGGAGAGACCCAGTACTTC	CASSFSPSVGETQYF
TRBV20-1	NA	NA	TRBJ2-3	TGCAGTGCTAGAGGTATTGGTTCCTCTAGCACAGATACGCAGTATTTT	CSARGIGSSSTDTQYF
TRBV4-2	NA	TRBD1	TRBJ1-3	TGTGCCGGCAGCCAAGATCTAAGCGCAGGGGGCTTTGGAAACACCATATATTTT	CAGSQDLSAGGFGNTIYF
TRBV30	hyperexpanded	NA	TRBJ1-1	TGTGCCTGGAGATTTACAGGGAGGAACACTGAAGCTTTCTTT	CAWRFTGRNTEAFF
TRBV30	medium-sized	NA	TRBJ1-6	TGTGCCTGGAGCCCGCTGAGCTCCTATAATTCACCCCTCCACTTT	CAWSPLSSYNSPLHF
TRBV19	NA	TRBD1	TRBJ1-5	TGTGCCAGTAGTGCACGACAGGGACGGGGGAATCAGCCCCAGCATTTT	CASSARQGRGNQPQHF
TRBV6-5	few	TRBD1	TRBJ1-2	TGTGCCAGCAGTTACGGACAGGGAAACTATGGCTACACCTTC	CASSYGQGNYGYTF
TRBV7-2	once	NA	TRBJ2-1	TGTGCCAGCAGCCTCAATCGACTAGTAAGCGAGCAGTTCTTC	CASSLNRLVSEQFF
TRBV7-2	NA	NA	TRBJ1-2	TGTGCCAGCAGCTTAATGGGCTATGGCTACACCTTC	CASSLMGYGYTF
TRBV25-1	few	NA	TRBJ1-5	TGTGCCAGCGCCGGGACACCAGATCAGCCCCAGCATTTT	CASAGTPDQPQHF
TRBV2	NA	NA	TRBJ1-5	TGTGCCAGCAGTGACGATAGCAATCAGCCCCAGCATTTT	CASSDDSNQPQHF
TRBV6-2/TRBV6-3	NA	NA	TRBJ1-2	TGTGCCAGCACCCTACAGGGCCGGTTCGGCTACACCTTC	CASTLQGRFGYTF
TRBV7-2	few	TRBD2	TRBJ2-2	TGTGCCAGCAGCTTATCAGGGACTAGCGGGAGCACCGGGGAGCTGTTTTTT	CASSLSGTSGSTGELFF
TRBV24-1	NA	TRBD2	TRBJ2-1	TGTGCCACCAGTGACCCAGGACTAGCGGGAGAGAATGAGCAGTTCTTC	CATSDPGLAGENEQFF
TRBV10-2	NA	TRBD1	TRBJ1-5	TGCGCCAGCAGGGGGGGACAGGGAGGAACTCAGCCCCAGCATTTT	CASRGGQGGTQPQHF
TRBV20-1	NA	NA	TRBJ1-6	TGCAGTGCTAGGGGGGGTTATAATTCACCCCTCCACTTT	CSARGGYNSPLHF
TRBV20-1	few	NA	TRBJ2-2	TGCAGTGCTAGAAGACAGAGGAACACCGGGGAGCTGTTTTTT	CSARRQRNTGELFF
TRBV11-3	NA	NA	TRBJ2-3	TGTGCCAGCAGCTGGCGGCGCACAGATACGCAGTATTTT	CASSWRRTDTQYF
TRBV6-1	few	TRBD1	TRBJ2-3	TGTGCCAGCAGGAACAGGGGGACAGGAGATACGCAGTATTTT	CASRNRGTGDTQYF
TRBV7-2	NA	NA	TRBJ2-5	TGTGCCAGCAGCGTACGGAGGGGGAAGGAGACCCAGTACTTC	CASSVRRGKETQYF
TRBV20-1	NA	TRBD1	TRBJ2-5	TGCAGTGCTTCACCTGATGACAGGGGGGTAAAAGAGACCCAGTACTTC	CSASPDDRGVKETQYF
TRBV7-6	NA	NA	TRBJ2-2	TGTGCCAGCAGCCGAACACAGGGTTCCGGGGAGCTGTTTTTT	CASSRTQGSGELFF
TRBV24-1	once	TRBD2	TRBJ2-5	TGTGCCACCAGTGATTTGGCTAGCGGAGAAGAGACCCAGTACTTC	CATSDLASGEETQYF
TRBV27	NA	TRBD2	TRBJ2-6	TGTGCCAGCAGTTCTTTTGAAGGGGGACTAGCGGGAGCTGGGGCCAACGTCCTGACTTTC	CASSSFEGGLAGAGANVLTF
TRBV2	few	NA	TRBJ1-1	TGTGCCAGCAGGGGGCCCTGGAACACTGAAGCTTTCTTT	CASRGPWNTEAFF
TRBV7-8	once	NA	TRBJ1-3	TGTGCCAGCGGGTACTCTGGAAACACCATATATTTT	CASGYSGNTIYF
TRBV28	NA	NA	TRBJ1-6	TGTGCCAGCAGTTCCCCGGGTGTTAGAAGGGCATCACCCCTCCACTTT	CASSSPGVRRASPLHF
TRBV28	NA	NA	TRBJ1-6	TGTGCCAGCAGTTTATCAGGGAAGCCCCTCAATTCACCCCTCCACTTT	CASSLSGKPLNSPLHF
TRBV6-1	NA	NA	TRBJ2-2	TGTGCCAGCATCGACCTTTCCGTGAAGGGGAACACCGGGGAGCTGTTTTTT	CASIDLSVKGNTGELFF
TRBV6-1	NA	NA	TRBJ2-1	TGTGCCAGCACCCCCCTCGGAGGGGGCGGAACCCAAGAGCAGTTCTTC	CASTPLGGGGTQEQFF
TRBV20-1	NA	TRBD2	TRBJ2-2	TGCAGTGCTAGAGATCCCATCCGACTAGCGGGAGGTGGCCGGGAGCTGTTTTTT	CSARDPIRLAGGGRELFF
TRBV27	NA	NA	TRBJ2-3	TGTGCCAGCAGTCGCAGGGGTGATACGCAGTATTTT	CASSRRGDTQYF
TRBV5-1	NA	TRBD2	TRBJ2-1	TGCGCCAGCAGCTTCCGGCTAGCGGGGACCTACAATGAGCAGTTCTTC	CASSFRLAGTYNEQFF
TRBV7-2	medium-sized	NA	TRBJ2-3	TGTGCCAGCAGCACCTACCTAGATACGCAGTATTTT	CASSTYLDTQYF
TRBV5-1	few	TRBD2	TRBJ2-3	TGCGCCAGCAGCTTGGGCGGGAGGAACACAGATACGCAGTATTTT	CASSLGGRNTDTQYF
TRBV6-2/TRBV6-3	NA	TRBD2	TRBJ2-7	TGTGCCAGCAGTTACTATCCCGGGAGGACACGGTACGAGCAGTACTTC	CASSYYPGRTRYEQYF
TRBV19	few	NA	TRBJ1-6	TGTGCCAGTCGCCAGGAGTCCTATAATTCACCCCTCCACTTT	CASRQESYNSPLHF
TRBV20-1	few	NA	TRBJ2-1	TGCAGTGCTAGTTCTCCGGCTGAGCAGTTCTTC	CSASSPAEQFF